The next 10 T cell receptor beta chains were all read from a single sample in a study of shared clonotypes between healthy human individuals. Sequencing used immunoSEQ multiplex PCR; TCRdb keeps in-frame clones, though not all of them. The table has roughly 2,300,000 clones, about nine tenths seen once; the top ten hold 0.3% to 0.45%. The sample was naive CD4+ T cells from PBMCs. This sample's subset: CD45RA+ positively selected. The origin of the receptors is a young man in good health. Some clones in this sample may be carry-over from other donors' samples.

This chain uses TRBV14 with TRBJ1-2; 9 bases line up with TRBD1. The germline V gene has CDR1 SGHDN and CDR2 FVKESK. The CDR3 spans 16 residues. V gave up 4 bases and J gave up 4 bases; unmatched junction bases: 10. CDR3 nucleotide sequence: TGTGCCAGCAGCCCCGATCCGGGACAGGGTTCCTATGGCTACACCTTC. Residues: CASSPDPGQGSYGYTF.

This clone has a single count. The chain links TRBV18 to TRBJ2-7; D remains unclear. CDR3 size: 14 residues. Germline CDR1 reads KGHSH; CDR2 reads LQKENI. V was cut by 3 bases and J by 0 bases, with 9 bases left in between. The CDR3 spells CASSPWQDSYEQYF. Written as DNA, the CDR3 is TGTGCCAGCTCACCTTGGCAAGACTCCTACGAGCAGTACTTC.

In regard to this clone: Since the CDR3 does not end with the conserved phenylalanine or tryptophan, this likely comes from a read error. The DNA is omitted, as the CDR3 cannot be located on it reliably, and the CDR3 follows TCRdb's listing. The chain carries TRBV5-6 and TRBJ2-7; TRBD1, the D gene given by the table, was not confirmed from the DNA. CDR1 is SGHDT, CDR2 YYEEEE, per germline. Termini included, the CDR3 measures 11 amino acids. The CDR3 spells CASSSQGDRIM.

This clone was seen just once. This chain uses TRBV6-5 with TRBJ1-3; 8 nucleotides agree with TRBD1. Germline V gene sequence: CDR1 MNHEY, CDR2 SVGAGI. The CDR3 extends over 15 amino acids. With V trimmed by 6 bases and J by 7 bases, 11 bases remained unmatched. The CDR3 DNA is TGTGCCAGCAGCCCTGGACAGGGAATAAGTAACACCATATATTTT. Protein: CASSPGQGISNTIYF.

CDR3 region: CASTGGKGGLSGYTF. The CDR3 region has the DNA TGTGCCAGCACCGGGGGTAAGGGTGGTTTATCTGGCTACACCTTC. The genes are TRBV6-6 and TRBJ1-2; D is possibly TRBD1 (5 bases). The V gene's germline CDR1 is MNHNY and CDR2 SVGAGI (reference sequence). The CDR3 is 15 residues long. Trimming cost V 7 bases and J 7 bases, with 22 bases left between them.

The chain joins TRBV28 to TRBJ1-1; 8 bases match TRBD1. After removal of 3 bases from V and 3 bases from J, the junction contained 12 bases not matched to a gene. Germline CDR1 is MDHEN and CDR2 is SYDVKM. CDR3 length equals 17 residues. The CDR3 nucleotides read TGTGCCAGCAGTTTCTCGAGGCGGACAGGGATGTACACTGAAGCTTTCTTT. Protein: CASSFSRRTGMYTEAFF.

This chain joins TRBV2 and TRBJ1-2; 9 bases line up with TRBD1. The CDR3 contains 14 residues. CDR1 and CDR2 (germline): SNHLY, FYNNEI. J gave up 8 bases and V 6 bases, and 10 bases lay outside the gene matches. The CDR3 region is CASREDTGGKGYTF. The CDR3 bases are TGTGCCAGCAGGGAGGATACAGGGGGCAAAGGCTACACCTTC.

The DNA for the CDR3 is TGTGCCAGCAGTGAAAGGGGGACTTGGGGCTACACCTTC. Amino acids: CASSERGTWGYTF. The chain joins TRBV6-1 to TRBJ1-2, with D possibly TRBD1 on 6 matching bases. Germline CDR1 is MNHNS and CDR2 is SASEGT. Trimming shortened V by 2 bases and J by 8 bases, and 12 bases separated the two germline ends. The CDR3 totals 13 residues.

CDR3 nucleotide sequence: TGTGCCAGCAGTCCCTACGCAGCCGGGGGTGGAGGCTACACCTTC. It codes for CASSPYAAGGGGYTF. The J gene is TRBJ1-2, the V gene TRBV27; D is perhaps TRBD1 (5 bases). Germline V gene sequence: CDR1 MNHEY, CDR2 SMNVEV (reference sequence). V was shortened by 5 bases and J by 8 bases, with 21 bases between the two germline ends. This CDR3 region has 15 residues.

The chain uses TRBV7-2 and TRBJ2-7; D is unresolved. The CDR3 has 14 residues. Germline CDR1 and CDR2: SGHTA and FQGNSA. Trimming took 1 base from V and 1 from J, leaving 8 bases between them. DNA for the CDR3: TGTGCCAGCAGCTTAGTGCTGGGATCCTACGAGCAGTACTTC. Translation: CASSLVLGSYEQYF. Variable domain in full (rest from reference TRBV7-2 and TRBJ2-7): GAGVSQSPSNKVTEKGKDVELRCDPISGHTALYWYRQSLGQGLEFLIYFQGNSAPDKSGLPSDRFSAERTGGSVSTLTIQRTQQEDSAVYLCASSLVLGSYEQYFGPGTRLTVT.